This T cell receptor beta chain was obtained from a study of blood T cell repertoires in COVID-19. Authors' data handling: Scientists estimated how many nucleated cells there were by amplifying reference gene primers. This table comes from immunoSEQ multiplex PCR, and its TCRdb copy is limited to in-frame clones, with some not included. The D gene and trimming were derived from the DNA, and the V and J assignments and clone size from that table. The sample has 200,000 or so clones; about four fifths are singletons. Among Cohort 3 donors, those recovered had two negative PCRs, clearance, or symptom resolution. This clone was counted once. Germline V gene data show CDR1 as KGHDR and CDR2 as SFDVKD. V was pared by 3 bases and J by 5 bases, with 15 bases of the junction left unmatched. The CDR3 has 18 amino acids.

The chain carries TRBV24-1 and TRBJ2-1; 7 bases line up with TRBD1. This clonotype was sampled from a man aged 35 to 55 who had recovered from COVID-19. The sequenced sample consisted of PBMCs or T cells enriched from blood (not recorded which). CDR3 region: CATSDPHHDRVGHNEQFF. CDR3 DNA sequence: TGTGCCACCAGTGATCCCCACCATGACAGGGTGGGTCACAATGAGCAGTTCTTC.